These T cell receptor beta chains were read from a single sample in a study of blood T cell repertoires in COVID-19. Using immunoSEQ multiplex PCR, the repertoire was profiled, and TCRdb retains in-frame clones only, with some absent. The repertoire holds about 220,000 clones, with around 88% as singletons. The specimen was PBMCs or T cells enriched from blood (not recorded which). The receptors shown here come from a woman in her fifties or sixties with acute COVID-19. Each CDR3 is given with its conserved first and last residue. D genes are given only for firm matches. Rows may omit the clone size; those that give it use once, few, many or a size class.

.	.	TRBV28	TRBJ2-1	TGTGCCAGCAGTTTAGCTAGCTCCTACAATGAGCAGTTCTTC	CASSLASSYNEQFF
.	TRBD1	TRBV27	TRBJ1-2	TGTGCCAGCAGTCTAGAAGGACAGGGGCTCACCTTC	CASSLEGQGLTF
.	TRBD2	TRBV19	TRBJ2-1	TGTGCCAGTACCCCGGGAGGGGACTACAATGAGCAGTTCTTC	CASTPGGDYNEQFF
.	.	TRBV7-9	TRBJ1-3	TGTGCCAGCAGCTTAGTCGGAGGTGGAAACACCATATATTTT	CASSLVGGGNTIYF
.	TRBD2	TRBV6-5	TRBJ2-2	TGTGCCACCTCGGGAGGGCAAGACACCGGGGAGCTGTTTTTT	CATSGGQDTGELFF
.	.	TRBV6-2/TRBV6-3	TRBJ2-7	TGTGCCAGCAGTTATTACCCTATAGCGGATAGCTCCTACGAGCAGTACTTC	CASSYYPIADSSYEQYF
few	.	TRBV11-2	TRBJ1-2	TGTGCCAGCAGCCCTCGTTGGCAGGGGTCGACCTTC	CASSPRWQGSTF
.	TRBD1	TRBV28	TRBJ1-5	TGTGCCAGCAGTCCGCGGGACAGTCGACAGCCCCAGCATTTT	CASSPRDSRQPQHF
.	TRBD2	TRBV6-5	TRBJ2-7	TGTGCCAGCAGTTGGTCTAGCGGGTCCTACGAGCAGTACTTC	CASSWSSGSYEQYF
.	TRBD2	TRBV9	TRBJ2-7	TGTGCCAGCAGCGTAGGGGCGGGAGGGTTCTCCTACGAGCAGTACTTC	CASSVGAGGFSYEQYF
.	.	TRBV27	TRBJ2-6	TGTGCCAGCGGGCTGACAGGTTCTGGGGCCAACGTCCTGACTTTC	CASGLTGSGANVLTF
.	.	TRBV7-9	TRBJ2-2	TGTGCCAGCAGCACCCGACAGGGAGGAACCGGGGAGCTGTTTTTT	CASSTRQGGTGELFF
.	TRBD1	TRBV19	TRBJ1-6	TGTGCCAGTAGTTCAACCAGGGGGCAGTATTCACCCCTCCACTTT	CASSSTRGQYSPLHF
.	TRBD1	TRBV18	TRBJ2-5	TGTGCCAGCTCACCAGAGAGGGACAGGGGGCGCAGTGAGACCCAGTACTTC	CASSPERDRGRSETQYF
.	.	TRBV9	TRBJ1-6	TGTGCCAGCAGCGTTGCAAGCCCTGGTTCACCCCTCCACTTT	CASSVASPGSPLHF